This T cell receptor beta chain stems from a study of T-cell reconstitution after alpha-beta-depleted transplantation in children. Between the trimmed V and J ends, which lost 4 bases and 6 bases, there was a span of 11 bases. CDR3 length: 13 residues. It was with unique molecular identifiers that the TCRbeta library was prepared. TCRdb reanalysed the PCR reads using MiXCR and keeps one entry per CDR3 protein. The sample holds tens of thousands of distinct CDR3 sequences, roughly 46% seen once. The sample here was PBMCs, mostly from graft donor cells, taken 360 days after TCRalphabeta/CD19-depleted stem cell transplant. The rearrangement links TRBV12-3 or TRBV12-4 to TRBJ2-3, with D unclear. The sequence was collected from a male patient between 10 and 17 years old who had a stem cell transplant for acute lymphoblastic leukemia, so the T cells may come from the graft donor. The CDR3 DNA sequence: TGTGCCAGCAGTTGGTCGGCGAGCGATACGCAGTATTTT. Translation gives CASSWSASDTQYF.